This TCR beta chain appears in the sequencing data of a study of glioma-infiltrating T cells. TCR alpha and beta CDR3 regions were amplified from RNA using iRepertoire nested multiplex PCR. For one-step reverse transcription and amplification, about 85-400 ng of tissue mRNA or PBMC total RNA was used. TCRdb re-called the multiplex PCR reads through MiXCR, storing one row per CDR3 protein. The sample has about 130,000 distinct CDR3 sequences, roughly a quarter seen once; the top ten hold 27%. The CDR3 runs to 13 residues. Per the germline V gene, CDR1 is SGHTA and CDR2 is FQGTGA. With 5 bases removed from V and 0 bases from J, the gap between germline ends came to 5 bases.

The chain is built from TRBV7-3 and TRBJ2-1; D gene ambiguous. This TCR was sampled from a human donor with low-grade glioma or glioblastoma, undergoing nonglioma brain surgery, or in good health (not recorded which). Source material: glioma tissue, nonneoplastic brain tissue, or PBMCs (not recorded which). The CDR3 coding sequence is TGTGCCAGCAGCACTGCCTCCTACAATGAGCAGTTCTTC. Amino acids: CASSTASYNEQFF. The full variable domain, rest sourced from reference TRBV7-3 and TRBJ2-1, is GAGVSQTPSNKVTEKGKYVELRCDPISGHTALYWYRQSLGQGPEFLIYFQGTGAADDSGLPNDRFFAVRPEGSVSTLKIQRTERGDSAVYLCASSTASYNEQFFGPGTRLTVL.